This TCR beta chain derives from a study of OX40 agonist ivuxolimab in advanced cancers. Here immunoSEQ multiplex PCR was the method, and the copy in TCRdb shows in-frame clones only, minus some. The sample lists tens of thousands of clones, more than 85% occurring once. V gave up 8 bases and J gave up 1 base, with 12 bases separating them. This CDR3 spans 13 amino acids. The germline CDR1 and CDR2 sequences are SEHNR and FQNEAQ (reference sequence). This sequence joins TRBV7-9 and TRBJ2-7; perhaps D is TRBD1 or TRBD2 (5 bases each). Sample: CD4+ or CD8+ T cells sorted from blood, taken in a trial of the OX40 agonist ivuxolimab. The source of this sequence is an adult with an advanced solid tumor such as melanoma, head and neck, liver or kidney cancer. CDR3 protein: CASGLTVSYEQYF. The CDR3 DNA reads TGTGCCAGCGGACTGACAGTTTCCTACGAGCAGTACTTC.